This T cell receptor (beta chain) is from a study of cytomegalovirus exposure and HLA in healthy donors. PCR employed 60 Vbeta and 13 Jbeta primers. Profiled with immunoSEQ multiplex PCR; TCRdb holds only in-frame clones, not every one. The sample has roughly 110,000 clones; around 75% are singletons. Study-wide findings and caveats: Among CMV-associated TCR beta chains, most appeared HLA-restricted in a later analysis. An Asian-associated ancestry cluster reportedly showed fewer N-insertions than the roughly 700-donor mean in a later analysis.

In regard to this clone: Its antigen is undetermined.

Losses at the gene ends were 4 bases for V and 4 bases for J; bases not matched to a gene: 8. This CDR3 has 15 residues. Germline CDR1 and CDR2: LGHNA and YNFKEQ. This TCR was sampled from a man aged 40-49 years in good health and CMV-seronegative. Sequenced material: PBMCs. This chain connects TRBV4-2 to TRBJ2-5, with 8 bases that match TRBD2. The CDR3 loop reads CASSLGAGGGETQYF. The CDR3 bases are TGTGCCAGCAGCCTGGGGGCGGGGGGAGGAGAGACCCAGTACTTC.